Only a few counts were recorded for the clone carrying this TCR beta chain. Its antigen is currently unknown. MiXCR was run by TCRdb on the RT-PCR reads, yielding one entry per CDR3 protein. The top ten hold roughly a tenth of the sample, which has around 790,000 distinct CDR3 sequences, roughly 20% seen once. This sample was included in a study of response to subunit inactivated influenza vaccine. Study-wide points: The study's authors posited that every seasonal influenza vaccination enlists few new T cells.

The germline CDR1 and CDR2 sequences are SGHTA and FQGNSA. The CDR3 spans 16 residues. Trimming pared 5 bases from V and 1 base from J, leaving 15 bases between. The sample consisted of PBMCs from blood, taken less than 6 days after vaccination. The clonotype originates from a man between 50 and 59 years old who received an inactivated influenza vaccine. V and J are TRBV7-2 and TRBJ2-1, with D possibly being TRBD1 (6 bases). DNA for the CDR3: TGTGCCAGCAGCCTTGCAGCAGGGGTGTCCTACAATGAGCAGTTCTTC. Its protein product is CASSLAAGVSYNEQFF. The whole variable domain, remainder taken from reference TRBV7-2 and TRBJ2-1, is GAGVSQSPSNKVTEKGKDVELRCDPISGHTALYWYRQSLGQGLEFLIYFQGNSAPDKSGLPSDRFSAERTGGSVSTLTIQRTQQEDSAVYLCASSLAAGVSYNEQFFGPGTRLTVL.